This T cell receptor (beta chain) is drawn from a study of T cell responses to AZD1222 COVID-19 vaccine. Study results and caveats: Only a handful of AZD1222 recipients tested seropositive at baseline. Targets within unmutated variant regions were reportedly found for nearly half of spike-specific TCRs.

Trimming left V 3 bases short and J 0 bases short, with 6 bases between. Germline CDR1 and CDR2: SEHNR and FQNEAQ (reference sequence). This CDR3 has 14 residues. TCRdb keeps only in-frame clones here, not all; method: immunoSEQ multiplex PCR. This table holds 150,000 or so clones, 80% to 90% found once. On this clone: Its target is unknown.

The sample was peripheral blood, taken 28 days after the second AZD1222 dose. This TCR was sampled from an adult who received the AZD1222 COVID-19 vaccine. The chain recombines TRBV7-9 with TRBJ1-3; no clear D. CDR3 DNA: TGTGCCAGCAGCTTCCCAGGCTCTGGAAACACCATATATTTT. It yields the protein CASSFPGSGNTIYF.